This T cell receptor (beta chain) was documented in a study of blood T cell repertoires in COVID-19. Study summary: Whether acute or convalescent, the COVID-19 samples came from the United States, Italy and Spain. In each case, the material was cDNA or gDNA derived from T cells, B-cell-depleted T cells, or PBMCs.

Assay: immunoSEQ multiplex PCR; the TCRdb copy retains only in-frame clones and omits some. Of about 300,000 clones in the sample, approximately 85% were seen once. The CDR3 sequence is 14 residues long. V dropped 2 bases and J dropped 5; count of bases not matched to a gene: 2. The germline V gene has CDR1 LGHNA and CDR2 YSLEER. The receptor comes from a human donor in a cohort sampled during active COVID-19. Sequenced sample: peripheral blood. The chain is built from TRBV4-3 and TRBJ2-7, with 11 bases lining up with TRBD1. The CDR3 DNA reads TGCGCCAGCAGCCAACGGACAGGGGGCGACGAGCAGTACTTC. The encoded protein is CASSQRTGGDEQYF.